Listed below are T cell receptor beta chains from one sample, sequenced in a study of follicular helper T cells after annual influenza vaccination. TCRdb's copy holds only in-frame clones and misses some; the assay was immunoSEQ multiplex PCR. The sample yields over 25,000 clones, 70% to 90% seen once. Sample: CXCR5+ CD38- circulating T follicular helper cells from blood, taken on the day of influenza vaccination. The receptors originated from an adult who received the influenza vaccine. The CDR3 runs from the conserved cysteine through the conserved F or W. The order of the fields is CDR3 DNA, CDR3 protein, D gene, CDR3 length, J gene, clone size, V gene. The D gene is left open where the match is weak. Expanded clones get a size class; other rows say once, few or many, or leave the size out.

CDR3nt: TGTGCCAGCCAGGGCGGTCTGAACTATGGCTACACCTTC
CDR3aa: CASQGGLNYGYTF
d_gene: .
len: 13
j_gene: TRBJ1-2
abundance: .
v_gene: TRBV2

CDR3nt: TGTGCCATCAGTGAGTCGGGGGACAAGGACGCACATGAAGCTTTCTTT
CDR3aa: CAISESGDKDAHEAFF
d_gene: .
len: 16
j_gene: TRBJ1-1
abundance: few
v_gene: TRBV10-3

CDR3nt: TGTGCCAGCAGCTCCTTAGCGGACTCCTACGAGCAGTACTTC
CDR3aa: CASSSLADSYEQYF
d_gene: .
len: 14
j_gene: TRBJ2-7
abundance: .
v_gene: TRBV7-3

CDR3nt: TGTGCCAGCAGCCAACAGGGAAGCGACACTGAAGCTTTCTTT
CDR3aa: CASSQQGSDTEAFF
d_gene: .
len: 14
j_gene: TRBJ1-1
abundance: .
v_gene: TRBV7-3

CDR3nt: TGCGCCAGCAGCCCCCTGACTAGCGGGACGGATGAGCAGTTCTTC
CDR3aa: CASSPLTSGTDEQFF
d_gene: TRBD2
len: 15
j_gene: TRBJ2-1
abundance: .
v_gene: TRBV5-1

CDR3nt: TGTGCCAGCAGCTTGCGGCAGGGAAGGTCCGGGGAGCTGTTTTTT
CDR3aa: CASSLRQGRSGELFF
d_gene: .
len: 15
j_gene: TRBJ2-2
abundance: .
v_gene: TRBV7-2

CDR3nt: TGTGCCTGGAACCGGGACAGAATACAAGAAAAACTGTTTTTT
CDR3aa: CAWNRDRIQEKLFF
d_gene: TRBD1
len: 14
j_gene: TRBJ1-4
abundance: .
v_gene: TRBV30

CDR3nt: TGTGCCAGCAGTCAGCCGGGACAGGGGAGTGATACGCAGTATTTT
CDR3aa: CASSQPGQGSDTQYF
d_gene: TRBD1
len: 15
j_gene: TRBJ2-3
abundance: .
v_gene: TRBV6-5

CDR3nt: TGTGCCAGCCTAGCCGGGACAGGGAGTCGGAGTGAGCAGTTCTTC
CDR3aa: CASLAGTGSRSEQFF
d_gene: TRBD1
len: 15
j_gene: TRBJ2-1
abundance: .
v_gene: TRBV28

CDR3nt: TGCGCCAGCAGCTTGGCCGGGGTCGACGCCATATATTTT
CDR3aa: CASSLAGVDAIYF
d_gene: .
len: 13
j_gene: TRBJ1-3
abundance: few
v_gene: TRBV5-1

CDR3nt: TGTGCCAGCATTCTAACCACAAAGCGGGAGACCGGGGAGCTGTTTTTT
CDR3aa: CASILTTKRETGELFF
d_gene: TRBD2
len: 16
j_gene: TRBJ2-2
abundance: once
v_gene: TRBV5-4

CDR3nt: TGTGCCAGCTCACCTGGGACAGGAGGACAGCCCCAGCATTTT
CDR3aa: CASSPGTGGQPQHF
d_gene: TRBD1
len: 14
j_gene: TRBJ1-5
abundance: .
v_gene: TRBV18

CDR3nt: TGTGCCAGCAGAGGACAGGGGAGCGAAAAACTGTTTTTT
CDR3aa: CASRGQGSEKLFF
d_gene: TRBD1
len: 13
j_gene: TRBJ1-4
abundance: once
v_gene: TRBV6-1

CDR3nt: TGTGCCAGCAGATCCGGGACTATTTCCTACGAGCAGTACTTC
CDR3aa: CASRSGTISYEQYF
d_gene: TRBD2
len: 14
j_gene: TRBJ2-7
abundance: .
v_gene: TRBV28

CDR3nt: TGTGCCAGCAGCGTAGGAGGAAGCGAGGTCATAGCCAAAAACATTCAGTACTTC
CDR3aa: CASSVGGSEVIAKNIQYF
d_gene: .
len: 18
j_gene: TRBJ2-4
abundance: .
v_gene: TRBV9

CDR3nt: TGTGCCAGCAGCCAAAACCCAGGGGGCGGGGAGACCCAGTACTTC
CDR3aa: CASSQNPGGGETQYF
d_gene: TRBD1
len: 15
j_gene: TRBJ2-5
abundance: .
v_gene: TRBV7-2

CDR3nt: TGCAGCGTTGAACCCTACAACAGGGGAAACTATGGCTACACCTTC
CDR3aa: CSVEPYNRGNYGYTF
d_gene: TRBD1
len: 15
j_gene: TRBJ1-2
abundance: .
v_gene: TRBV29-1

CDR3nt: TGTGCCAGCAGCTACGGACTAGCGGGAATAAATGAGCAGTTCTTC
CDR3aa: CASSYGLAGINEQFF
d_gene: TRBD2
len: 15
j_gene: TRBJ2-1
abundance: .
v_gene: TRBV11-2

CDR3nt: TGTGCCAGCAGCCCCCAGATGGCCAAAGCTTTCTTT
CDR3aa: CASSPQMAKAFF
d_gene: .
len: 12
j_gene: TRBJ1-1
abundance: .
v_gene: TRBV7-8

CDR3nt: TGTGCCAGCAGCCCGGGAGTAGCTGGGGAGACCCAGTACTTC
CDR3aa: CASSPGVAGETQYF
d_gene: .
len: 14
j_gene: TRBJ2-5
abundance: .
v_gene: TRBV11-2

CDR3nt: TGCGCCAGCAGCTTGGGGGCGTCTAGCACAGATACGCAGTATTTT
CDR3aa: CASSLGASSTDTQYF
d_gene: .
len: 15
j_gene: TRBJ2-3
abundance: .
v_gene: TRBV5-1

CDR3nt: TGTGCTAGTGGTTTGGTACAGGGGGTTCAGTTCTTC
CDR3aa: CASGLVQGVQFF
d_gene: TRBD1
len: 12
j_gene: TRBJ2-1
abundance: few
v_gene: TRBV12-5

CDR3nt: TGTGCCAGCTCACTCCTGCAGGCTCGAGATTCACCCCTCCACTTT
CDR3aa: CASSLLQARDSPLHF
d_gene: .
len: 15
j_gene: TRBJ1-6
abundance: .
v_gene: TRBV18

CDR3nt: TGTGCCTGGGCCGATGGGCACACTGAAGCTTTCTTT
CDR3aa: CAWADGHTEAFF
d_gene: .
len: 12
j_gene: TRBJ1-1
abundance: .
v_gene: TRBV30

CDR3nt: TGTGCCAGCAGCGATCCTAGCGGGGATTACAATGAGCAGTTCTTC
CDR3aa: CASSDPSGDYNEQFF
d_gene: TRBD2
len: 15
j_gene: TRBJ2-1
abundance: .
v_gene: TRBV6-1

CDR3nt: TGCGCCAGCAGTTTTGGCGGGAGGGTTCGGGAGACCCAGTACTTC
CDR3aa: CASSFGGRVRETQYF
d_gene: TRBD2
len: 15
j_gene: TRBJ2-5
abundance: .
v_gene: TRBV5-1

CDR3nt: TGCAGCGTCTCTGGGGGGACCCAAGAGACCCAGTACTTC
CDR3aa: CSVSGGTQETQYF
d_gene: .
len: 13
j_gene: TRBJ2-5
abundance: .
v_gene: TRBV29-1

CDR3nt: TGTGCCAGCAGCTTGTACCGGGACAGCAGAAACACCATATATTTT
CDR3aa: CASSLYRDSRNTIYF
d_gene: TRBD1
len: 15
j_gene: TRBJ1-3
abundance: few
v_gene: TRBV7-9

CDR3nt: TGTGCCAGCAGTCCTCAAATCCAGCGTCGCGAGCAGTACTTC
CDR3aa: CASSPQIQRREQYF
d_gene: .
len: 14
j_gene: TRBJ2-7
abundance: .
v_gene: TRBV6-5

CDR3nt: TGTGCCAGCAGAGTAGGACAGGTTAGCCCAGATACGCAGTATTTT
CDR3aa: CASRVGQVSPDTQYF
d_gene: TRBD1
len: 15
j_gene: TRBJ2-3
abundance: .
v_gene: TRBV6-1

CDR3nt: TGTGCCTGGAGTGTAATAGCGGGGAATGAGCAGTTCTTC
CDR3aa: CAWSVIAGNEQFF
d_gene: TRBD2
len: 13
j_gene: TRBJ2-1
abundance: .
v_gene: TRBV30

CDR3nt: TGTGCCAGTAGTAGGGGGGGGCGAGGTGGGACTGAAGCTTTCTTT
CDR3aa: CASSRGGRGGTEAFF
d_gene: .
len: 15
j_gene: TRBJ1-1
abundance: once
v_gene: TRBV19

CDR3nt: TGTGCCAGCAGTGAAACAGGGAGATACAATGAGCAGTTCTTC
CDR3aa: CASSETGRYNEQFF
d_gene: .
len: 14
j_gene: TRBJ2-1
abundance: .
v_gene: TRBV6-1